This T cell receptor beta chain was obtained from a study of blood T cell repertoires in COVID-19. Study as a whole: Sites across the United States, Italy and Spain contributed samples from acute and convalescent COVID-19.

CDR1 is KGHDR, CDR2 SFDVKD, per germline. This CDR3 is built from 15 residues. The V end lost 5 bases, the J end lost 0 bases, and 10 bases lay between the germline ends. Self-reported history from a screening survey and questionnaire set each donor's cohort. TCRdb's copy holds only in-frame clones and misses some; the assay was immunoSEQ multiplex PCR. The sample carries about 480,000 clones, 70% to 90% recorded once. The sequence was collected from a woman younger than 30 with acute COVID-19. Material for sequencing was PBMCs or T cells enriched from blood (not recorded which). This rearrangement joins TRBV24-1 to TRBJ2-1; unclear D gene. In DNA, the CDR3 is TGTGCCACCAGTGTAGCCGGTAGCTCCTACAATGAGCAGTTCTTC. This encodes CATSVAGSSYNEQFF.